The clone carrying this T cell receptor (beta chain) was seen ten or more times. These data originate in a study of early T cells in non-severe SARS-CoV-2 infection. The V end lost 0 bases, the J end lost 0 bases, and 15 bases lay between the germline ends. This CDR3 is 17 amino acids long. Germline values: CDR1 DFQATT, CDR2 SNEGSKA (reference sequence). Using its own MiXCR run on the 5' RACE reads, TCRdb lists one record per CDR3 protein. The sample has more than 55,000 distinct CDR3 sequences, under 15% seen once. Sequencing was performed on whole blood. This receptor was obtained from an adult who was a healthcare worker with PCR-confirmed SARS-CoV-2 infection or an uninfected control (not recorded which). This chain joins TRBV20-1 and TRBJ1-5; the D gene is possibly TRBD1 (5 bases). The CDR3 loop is CSARERGQSYSNQPQHF. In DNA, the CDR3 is TGCAGTGCTAGAGAGAGGGGTCAGAGCTATAGCAATCAGCCCCAGCATTTT.